The rows below give T cell receptor beta chains drawn from one sample of a study of T cell responses to AZD1222 COVID-19 vaccine. Method: immunoSEQ multiplex PCR; TCRdb's copy keeps in-frame clones and lacks some. The data show about 160,000 clones, approximately 92% seen once. The sample here was peripheral blood, taken 28 days after the second AZD1222 dose. Receptor source: an adult who received the AZD1222 COVID-19 vaccine. Both conserved end residues are part of each CDR3. D genes are given only for firm matches. The size field is filled for only some rows; it gives once, few, many or a size class.

d_gene: NA; len: 14; v_gene: TRBV6-4; j_gene: TRBJ1-3; abundance: NA; CDR3aa: CASSKGYSGNTIYF; CDR3nt: TGTGCCAGCAGTAAGGGCTACTCTGGAAACACCATATATTTT
d_gene: NA; len: 11; v_gene: TRBV28; j_gene: TRBJ1-2; abundance: NA; CDR3aa: CAIGRDYGYTF; CDR3nt: TGTGCCATCGGCAGGGACTATGGCTACACCTTC
d_gene: NA; len: 16; v_gene: TRBV5-4; j_gene: TRBJ2-6; abundance: NA; CDR3aa: CASSPIPGPGANVLTF; CDR3nt: TGTGCCAGCAGCCCTATTCCAGGTCCTGGGGCCAACGTCCTGACTTTC
d_gene: NA; len: 16; v_gene: TRBV19; j_gene: TRBJ1-1; abundance: once; CDR3aa: CASSISLGRGNTEAFF; CDR3nt: TGTGCCAGTAGTATAAGCTTGGGCAGGGGGAACACTGAAGCTTTCTTT
d_gene: TRBD1; len: 13; v_gene: TRBV14; j_gene: TRBJ1-2; abundance: NA; CDR3aa: CASSPGQFYGYTF; CDR3nt: TGTGCCAGCAGCCCGGGACAGTTCTATGGCTACACCTTC
d_gene: NA; len: 14; v_gene: TRBV28; j_gene: TRBJ1-4; abundance: NA; CDR3aa: CASNREPRNEKLFF; CDR3nt: TGTGCCAGCAACCGGGAGCCTAGGAATGAAAAACTGTTTTTT
d_gene: NA; len: 14; v_gene: TRBV2; j_gene: TRBJ2-7; abundance: NA; CDR3aa: CASQPSVNSYEQYF; CDR3nt: TGTGCCAGCCAACCTAGCGTCAACTCCTACGAGCAGTACTTC
d_gene: NA; len: 14; v_gene: TRBV7-9; j_gene: TRBJ2-3; abundance: NA; CDR3aa: CASSSPSGTDTQYF; CDR3nt: TGTGCCAGCAGCTCACCTAGTGGCACAGATACGCAGTATTTT
d_gene: TRBD2; len: 17; v_gene: TRBV5-1; j_gene: TRBJ2-1; abundance: NA; CDR3aa: CASSFGTSGRADNEQFF; CDR3nt: TGCGCCAGCTCCTTTGGTACTAGCGGGAGGGCCGACAATGAGCAGTTCTTC
d_gene: NA; len: 13; v_gene: TRBV27; j_gene: TRBJ1-2; abundance: once; CDR3aa: CASRRSTGYGYTF; CDR3nt: TGTGCCAGCAGGAGATCGACAGGCTATGGCTACACCTTC
d_gene: TRBD1; len: 14; v_gene: TRBV10-1; j_gene: TRBJ1-1; abundance: NA; CDR3aa: CASSAGTDRPEAFF; CDR3nt: TGCGCCAGCAGTGCCGGGACAGACAGGCCTGAAGCTTTCTTT
d_gene: NA; len: 12; v_gene: TRBV10-3; j_gene: TRBJ1-1; abundance: NA; CDR3aa: CAISDRNTEAFF; CDR3nt: TGTGCCATCAGTGACAGGAACACTGAAGCTTTCTTT
d_gene: NA; len: 13; v_gene: TRBV19; j_gene: TRBJ1-2; abundance: NA; CDR3aa: CASPDRDGLRYTF; CDR3nt: TGTGCCAGTCCCGACCGGGACGGTTTACGCTACACCTTC
d_gene: TRBD2; len: 15; v_gene: TRBV28; j_gene: TRBJ2-5; abundance: NA; CDR3aa: CASSLTVAGQETQYF; CDR3nt: TGTGCCAGCAGTCTTACTGTAGCGGGTCAAGAGACCCAGTACTTC
d_gene: NA; len: 14; v_gene: TRBV18; j_gene: TRBJ2-7; abundance: NA; CDR3aa: CASSPRTEPYEQYF; CDR3nt: TGTGCCAGCTCCCCTAGGACGGAACCCTACGAGCAGTACTTC
d_gene: TRBD1; len: 15; v_gene: TRBV6-5; j_gene: TRBJ1-2; abundance: once; CDR3aa: CASRLTGATNYGYTF; CDR3nt: TGTGCCAGCAGATTGACAGGGGCGACTAACTATGGCTACACCTTC
d_gene: NA; len: 13; v_gene: TRBV19; j_gene: TRBJ1-2; abundance: NA; CDR3aa: CASTNLGGSENTF; CDR3nt: TGTGCCAGTACTAACCTCGGGGGCAGCGAAAACACCTTC
d_gene: TRBD1; len: 15; v_gene: TRBV28; j_gene: TRBJ2-7; abundance: once; CDR3aa: CASNHAGTGVGEQYF; CDR3nt: TGTGCCAGCAATCACGCCGGGACAGGGGTCGGCGAGCAGTACTTC
d_gene: TRBD1; len: 16; v_gene: TRBV27; j_gene: TRBJ2-7; abundance: NA; CDR3aa: CASSRHRDRDPYEQYF; CDR3nt: TGTGCCAGCAGCCGTCACCGGGACAGGGACCCCTACGAGCAGTACTTC
d_gene: NA; len: 16; v_gene: TRBV6-1; j_gene: TRBJ1-3; abundance: NA; CDR3aa: CASSEGNRLAGNTIYF; CDR3nt: TGTGCCAGCAGTGAAGGTAACCGCTTGGCTGGAAACACCATATATTTT
d_gene: NA; len: 13; v_gene: TRBV24-1; j_gene: TRBJ2-2; abundance: NA; CDR3aa: CATSGQNPGELFF; CDR3nt: TGTGCCACCAGTGGACAGAACCCCGGGGAGCTGTTTTTT
d_gene: NA; len: 14; v_gene: TRBV6-2/TRBV6-3; j_gene: TRBJ1-2; abundance: NA; CDR3aa: CASSYYPGDYGYTF; CDR3nt: TGTGCCAGCAGTTACTATCCAGGGGACTATGGCTACACCTTC
d_gene: NA; len: 13; v_gene: TRBV27; j_gene: TRBJ1-2; abundance: few; CDR3aa: CASSGRGSRGYTF; CDR3nt: TGTGCCAGCAGTGGGCGGGGATCGAGGGGCTACACCTTC
d_gene: TRBD1; len: 16; v_gene: TRBV27; j_gene: TRBJ2-1; abundance: NA; CDR3aa: CASSSPGTGGGNEQFF; CDR3nt: TGTGCCAGCAGTTCTCCCGGGACAGGGGGCGGCAATGAGCAGTTCTTC
d_gene: NA; len: 14; v_gene: TRBV5-1; j_gene: TRBJ1-1; abundance: NA; CDR3aa: CASSLPIGNTEAFF; CDR3nt: TGCGCCAGCAGCTTGCCTATAGGTAACACTGAAGCTTTCTTT
d_gene: NA; len: 14; v_gene: TRBV27; j_gene: TRBJ1-2; abundance: NA; CDR3aa: CASSFTLGGNGYTF; CDR3nt: TGTGCCAGCAGTTTTACCCTCGGGGGGAATGGCTACACCTTC
d_gene: NA; len: 12; v_gene: TRBV2; j_gene: TRBJ1-5; abundance: NA; CDR3aa: CASSEVGQPQHF; CDR3nt: TGTGCCAGCAGTGAAGTCGGTCAGCCCCAGCATTTT
d_gene: TRBD1; len: 15; v_gene: TRBV6-5; j_gene: TRBJ2-7; abundance: NA; CDR3aa: CASRTGTGTAYEQYF; CDR3nt: TGTGCCAGCAGGACCGGGACAGGGACCGCCTACGAGCAGTACTTC
d_gene: NA; len: 12; v_gene: TRBV24-1; j_gene: TRBJ1-2; abundance: NA; CDR3aa: CATSDLHDGYTF; CDR3nt: TGTGCCACCAGTGATTTGCACGATGGCTACACCTTC
d_gene: NA; len: 15; v_gene: TRBV5-6; j_gene: TRBJ1-5; abundance: NA; CDR3aa: CASSFADGYNQPQHF; CDR3nt: TGTGCCAGCAGCTTTGCGGACGGCTACAATCAGCCCCAGCATTTT
d_gene: NA; len: 16; v_gene: TRBV23-1; j_gene: TRBJ2-7; abundance: NA; CDR3aa: CASSQPNQPHVYEQYF; CDR3nt: TGCGCCAGCAGTCAACCCAATCAGCCCCACGTCTACGAGCAGTACTTC
d_gene: NA; len: 13; v_gene: TRBV6-1; j_gene: TRBJ2-7; abundance: NA; CDR3aa: CASSDQGGYEQYF; CDR3nt: TGTGCCAGCAGTGACCAGGGGGGATACGAGCAGTACTTC
d_gene: NA; len: 16; v_gene: TRBV19; j_gene: TRBJ1-5; abundance: NA; CDR3aa: CASSSTGGYSNQPQHF; CDR3nt: TGTGCCAGTAGTTCAACGGGGGGTTATAGCAATCAGCCCCAGCATTTT
d_gene: NA; len: 15; v_gene: TRBV2; j_gene: TRBJ2-2; abundance: NA; CDR3aa: CASSDLGGYTGELFF; CDR3nt: TGTGCCAGCAGTGATCTCGGGGGTTACACCGGGGAGCTGTTTTTT
d_gene: NA; len: 16; v_gene: TRBV7-9; j_gene: TRBJ1-6; abundance: NA; CDR3aa: CASSFGWRQNNSPLHF; CDR3nt: TGTGCCAGCAGCTTTGGGTGGAGGCAAAATAATTCACCCCTCCACTTT
d_gene: NA; len: 15; v_gene: TRBV28; j_gene: TRBJ2-3; abundance: NA; CDR3aa: CASSPTGKLVDTQYF; CDR3nt: TGTGCCAGCAGTCCGACAGGAAAGTTGGTAGATACGCAGTATTTT
d_gene: NA; len: 16; v_gene: TRBV25-1; j_gene: TRBJ2-3; abundance: NA; CDR3aa: CASSEGWKGVADTQYF; CDR3nt: TGTGCCAGCAGTGAAGGATGGAAAGGAGTGGCAGATACGCAGTATTTT
d_gene: TRBD2; len: 15; v_gene: TRBV19; j_gene: TRBJ2-7; abundance: NA; CDR3aa: CASSPRTSGPYEQYF; CDR3nt: TGTGCCAGTAGCCCCCGGACTAGCGGACCCTACGAGCAGTACTTC
d_gene: TRBD2; len: 14; v_gene: TRBV29-1; j_gene: TRBJ2-1; abundance: NA; CDR3aa: CSVPGLAGRGEQFF; CDR3nt: TGCAGCGTCCCTGGACTAGCGGGACGGGGTGAGCAGTTCTTC
d_gene: NA; len: 17; v_gene: TRBV11-1; j_gene: TRBJ1-3; abundance: NA; CDR3aa: CASSLAEFRERRNTIYF; CDR3nt: TGTGCCAGCAGCTTAGCGGAATTTAGGGAGAGGAGGAACACCATATATTTT
d_gene: NA; len: 13; v_gene: TRBV27; j_gene: TRBJ1-1; abundance: NA; CDR3aa: CASSLVGSTEAFF; CDR3nt: TGTGCCAGCAGTTTAGTGGGAAGCACTGAAGCTTTCTTT
d_gene: NA; len: 12; v_gene: TRBV24-1; j_gene: TRBJ2-3; abundance: NA; CDR3aa: CATRDSTDTQYF; CDR3nt: TGTGCCACCAGAGACAGCACAGATACGCAGTATTTT
d_gene: NA; len: 15; v_gene: TRBV30; j_gene: TRBJ2-3; abundance: NA; CDR3aa: CAWRFSGQSTDTQYF; CDR3nt: TGTGCCTGGAGGTTTTCTGGACAGAGCACAGATACGCAGTATTTT
d_gene: NA; len: 15; v_gene: TRBV9; j_gene: TRBJ1-2; abundance: NA; CDR3aa: CASSVSGGPYYGYTF; CDR3nt: TGTGCCAGCAGCGTTTCCGGGGGCCCTTACTATGGCTACACCTTC
d_gene: TRBD2; len: 17; v_gene: TRBV3-1/TRBV3-2; j_gene: TRBJ2-7; abundance: NA; CDR3aa: CASRRSGTSGVSYEQYF; CDR3nt: TGTGCCAGCCGACGCTCCGGGACTAGCGGGGTTTCCTACGAGCAGTACTTC
d_gene: NA; len: 15; v_gene: TRBV20-1; j_gene: TRBJ2-7; abundance: NA; CDR3aa: CSASPRRNPNYEQYF; CDR3nt: TGCAGTGCTAGTCCTCGGAGAAATCCAAATTACGAGCAGTACTTC
d_gene: TRBD1; len: 15; v_gene: TRBV28; j_gene: TRBJ2-2; abundance: NA; CDR3aa: CASSARDRNTGELFF; CDR3nt: TGTGCCAGCAGCGCACGGGACAGGAACACCGGGGAGCTGTTTTTT
d_gene: NA; len: 16; v_gene: TRBV6-5; j_gene: TRBJ2-1; abundance: NA; CDR3aa: CASSYRDRGSYNEQFF; CDR3nt: TGTGCCAGCAGTTACCGGGACCGGGGCTCCTACAATGAGCAGTTCTTC
d_gene: NA; len: 15; v_gene: TRBV18; j_gene: TRBJ1-1; abundance: NA; CDR3aa: CASSPIDRRNTEAFF; CDR3nt: TGTGCCAGCTCACCAATCGACAGAAGGAACACTGAAGCTTTCTTT
d_gene: NA; len: 13; v_gene: TRBV7-2; j_gene: TRBJ2-3; abundance: NA; CDR3aa: CATAKTSTDTQYF; CDR3nt: TGTGCCACCGCCAAGACTAGCACAGATACGCAGTATTTT
d_gene: NA; len: 12; v_gene: TRBV5-1; j_gene: TRBJ1-2; abundance: NA; CDR3aa: CPSSSTHYGYTF; CDR3nt: TGCCCCAGCTCCAGTACACACTATGGCTACACCTTC
d_gene: TRBD2; len: 16; v_gene: TRBV14; j_gene: TRBJ2-1; abundance: NA; CDR3aa: CASRTLAGGRHIEQFF; CDR3nt: TGTGCCAGCAGAACACTAGCGGGAGGGCGCCATATTGAGCAGTTCTTC
d_gene: NA; len: 16; v_gene: TRBV27; j_gene: TRBJ2-1; abundance: NA; CDR3aa: CASSLFQRRTYNEQFF; CDR3nt: TGTGCCAGCAGTTTATTCCAGCGGAGAACCTACAATGAGCAGTTCTTC